This TCR beta chain was observed in a study of sequential checkpoint blockade in melanoma. About the research overall: Randomization was 1:1 between first-line nivolumab→ipilimumab and ipilimumab→nivolumab.

As for treatment: randomized to nivolumab then ipilimumab (arm A) or the reverse (arm B). Patients had received no earlier DNA-damaging chemotherapy. The repertoire was sequenced with immunoSEQ multiplex PCR; TCRdb's copy has only in-frame clones and lacks some. The sample records some 18,000 clones, 80% being singletons. This clonotype originated in a human donor with melanoma. The sample consisted of CD8+ T cells sorted from blood (inferred from file names), taken from a patient given nivolumab and ipilimumab in sequence.

The CDR3 sequence is CASSLSGNYGYTF. For the CDR3, the DNA is TGTGCCAGCAGCTTATCCGGGAACTATGGCTACACCTTC. The chain couples TRBV11-1 to TRBJ1-2; D gene unclear. Trimming took off 2 bases at V and 2 bases at J, with 6 bases between the two ends. The length of the CDR3 is 13 residues. Per the germline V gene, CDR1 is SGHAT and CDR2 is FQDESV (reference sequence).